The next 11 T cell receptor beta chains were all read from a single sample in a study of shared clonotypes between healthy human individuals (dated by TCRdb to about 2020). The method was the immunoSEQ multiplex PCR assay. As stored in TCRdb, this immuneACCESS dataset retains in-frame rearrangements with V and J assigned. A fraction of the clones does not appear; measured against another copy, unresolved V genes explain less than half of the discrepancy, and the remainder lacks a known reason. Here the sample has some 2,100,000 clones; 85% to 95% occur a single time. About 1.5% of the sample is held by the ten biggest clonotypes. CD8 naive samples consisted of CD45RO-negative cells that were positively selected for CCR7, yielding a CD45RA+CCR7+ population without TemRA cells. Sequenced input: naive CD8+ T cells from PBMCs. The cell subset or site label, read with the paper, signifies: CD45RA+CCR7+. Receptor source: a man between 18 and 29 years old in good health. Some clones in this sample may be carry-over from other donors' samples.

The chain couples TRBV27 to TRBJ2-3; 8 nucleotides agree with TRBD2. CDR1 is MNHEY and CDR2 is SMNVEV in the germline V gene (reference sequence). This CDR3 region has 17 residues. V trimming: 0 bases; J trimming: 2 bases; junction bases outside the gene matches: 7. CDR3 DNA: TGTGCCAGCAGTTTATCGATCAGCGGGAGCCACACAGATACGCAGTATTTT. Amino acid sequence: CASSLSISGSHTDTQYF.

The chain joins TRBV6-5 to TRBJ2-7; possibly TRBD2 for D (7 bases). The V end was cut by 11 bases, the J end by 5 bases, with 16 bases between. Germline CDR1 reads MNHEY; CDR2 reads SVGAGI. The CDR3 runs 12 residues. For the CDR3, the DNA is TGTGCCTCTTGGGGAGGGGGAAACGAGCAGTACTTC. Translating gives CASWGGGNEQYF.

Only a few counts were recorded for this clone. This chain uses TRBV6-1 with TRBJ1-2; the D is unclear. The CDR3 runs to 15 residues. Germline lookup yields CDR1 MNHNS and CDR2 SASEGT. The ends were cut back, 2 bases at V and 3 bases at J, with 13 bases in the middle. CDR3 amino acids: CASSEPPAGDYGYTF. In nucleotides, the CDR3 is TGTGCCAGCAGTGAACCCCCGGCCGGCGACTATGGCTACACCTTC.

This clone has a single count. V is TRBV19 and J is TRBJ2-7; D gene uncertain. Looked up from germline, CDR1 is LNHDA and CDR2 is SQIVND (reference sequence). This CDR3 region has 15 residues. V was shortened by 1 base and J by 2 bases, with 12 bases between the two germline ends. The CDR3 is CASSIGTGAAYEQYF. The CDR3 DNA reads as TGTGCCAGTAGTATAGGTACGGGTGCGGCCTACGAGCAGTACTTC.

The rearrangement joins TRBV5-5 to TRBJ2-1; 10 nucleotides agree with TRBD2. V dropped 4 bases and J dropped 9; count of bases not matched to a gene: 10. Per the germline V gene, CDR1 is SGHKS and CDR2 is YYEKEE (reference sequence). CDR3 size: 15 residues. The CDR3: CASSPSGTSVSEQFF. DNA of the CDR3: TGTGCCAGCAGCCCCTCCGGGACTAGCGTGAGTGAGCAGTTCTTC. Together with reference TRBV5-5 and TRBJ2-1, the CDR3 gives the full variable domain: DAGVTQSPTHLIKTRGQQVTLRCSPISGHKSVSWYQQVLGQGPQFIFQYYEKEERGRGNFPDRFSARQFPNYSSELNVNALLLGDSALYLCASSPSGTSVSEQFFGPGTRLTVL.

This chain joins TRBV7-2 and TRBJ2-1; perhaps TRBD1 as D (5 bases). Trimming removed 4 bases at V and 1 base at J, with 11 bases between. The CDR3 has 15 residues. Germline CDR1 reads SGHTA; CDR2 reads FQGNSA. CDR3 coding DNA: TGTGCCAGCAGCTCCAGGGAAAGGTCCTACAATGAGCAGTTCTTC. Protein: CASSSRERSYNEQFF.

This clone was recorded only once. The V call is TRBV5-1, the J call TRBJ2-3; 9 bases fit TRBD2. V lost 1 base to trimming and J lost 3 bases; unmatched junction nucleotides: 9. CDR3 size: 17 residues. Germline CDR1 is SGHRS and CDR2 is YFSETQ. Written as DNA, the CDR3 is TGCGCCAGCAGCTTGATCGTACTTAGCGGGGGAACAGATACGCAGTATTTT. Its translation is CASSLIVLSGGTDTQYF.

The rearrangement joins TRBV29-1 to TRBJ2-7; TRBD1 or TRBD2 may be the D gene (5 bases each). CDR1 and CDR2 from the germline V gene are SQVTM and ANQGSEA. V lost 1 base to trimming and J lost 2 bases, with 12 bases between them. This CDR3 region has 14 residues. CDR3 bases: TGCAGCGTTGAAGCCAGGGACCCAGCCTACGAGCAGTACTTC. Amino acid sequence: CSVEARDPAYEQYF.

V usage is TRBV9 and J usage is TRBJ2-5; maybe TRBD2 (6 bases). Germline V CDR1 and CDR2: SGDLS, YYNGEE. The CDR3 is made up of 14 amino acids. Trimming cost V 2 bases and J 5 bases, with 13 bases left between them. As DNA, the CDR3 is TGTGCCAGCAGCGTCATCGGGACTCGCGAGACCCAGTACTTC. Its protein product is CASSVIGTRETQYF.

V and J are TRBV5-1 and TRBJ2-1; no clear D. The V gene lost 0 bases and the J gene lost 6 bases, with 4 bases spanning the gap. This CDR3 comprises 12 residues. Looked up from germline, CDR1 is SGHRS and CDR2 is YFSETQ. The CDR3 nucleotides read TGCGCCAGCAGCTTGGTGATCAATGAGCAGTTCTTC. Amino acids: CASSLVINEQFF.

The V gene is TRBV28, the J gene TRBJ2-6, with TRBD1 identical over 7 bases. CDR3 length: 16 residues. Germline V CDR1 and CDR2: MDHEN, SYDVKM. J gave up 0 bases and V 2 bases, and 1 base lay outside the gene matches. This CDR3 is CASSLGTASGANVLTF. CDR3 nucleotide sequence: TGTGCCAGCAGTTTAGGGACAGCCTCTGGGGCCAACGTCCTGACTTTC.